The 10 T cell receptor beta chains presented below share a single source sample, sequenced in a study (dated by TCRdb to 2013 to 2016). The receptor library was made with 5' RACE. This sample was sequenced with an Illumina MiSeq. TCRdb took the public reads, trimmed them with fastp at Q25, ran MiXCR for clone calling and kept in-frame beta chains. Records with the same CDR3 protein are collapsed into one entry carrying the most frequent genes and DNA. The sample table contains 35,000 to 50,000 distinct CDR3 sequences; only one count was recorded for roughly 31% of them. 4% to 5% of the sample is held by the ten biggest clonotypes. The sample taken for sequencing was tumor-infiltrating memory CD4+ T cells sorted from the breast tumor. What the cell subset or site label conveys for this sample: memory CD4+ T cells, CD4+CD45RO+CD25-. Source of these receptors: a female donor with breast cancer.

Concerning this clonotype: This sequence may be a read error, since a much larger clone differs from it by one base. V and J are TRBV4-2 and TRBJ2-5; TRBD1 matches 9 bases. The germline CDR1 and CDR2 sequences are LGHNA and YNFKEQ. V shed 4 bases and J 9 bases; nucleotides not matched to a gene: 15. The length of the CDR3 is 16 residues. The CDR3 region has the DNA TGTGCCAGCAGCCGAACGGCACAGGGGGCGAAGGAGGCCCAGTACTTC. Translated, it gives CASSRTAQGAKEAQYF.

The rearrangement joins TRBV20-1 to TRBJ2-1; 11 nucleotides align to TRBD2. After removal of 6 bases from V and 7 bases from J, the junction contained 11 bases not matched to a gene. The CDR3 extends over 15 amino acids. The germline gives CDR1 DFQATT, CDR2 SNEGSKA (reference sequence). CDR3 residues: CSAPLAGGIGNEQFF. The CDR3, as DNA: TGCAGTGCCCCGCTAGCGGGAGGAATAGGGAATGAGCAGTTCTTC.

The genes are TRBV28 and TRBJ1-5; 10 bases align to TRBD1. Germline V lookup: CDR1 MDHEN, CDR2 SYDVKM. CDR3 size: 15 residues. J gave up 5 bases and V 6 bases, and 7 bases lay outside the gene matches. The CDR3, as DNA: TGTGCCAGCAGCTCGGGACAGGGGTTGGATCAGCCCCAGCATTTT. Protein sequence: CASSSGQGLDQPQHF.

The V gene is TRBV20-1, the J gene TRBJ2-1; 11 bases are shared with TRBD2. Germline-derived CDR1 and CDR2 are DFQATT and SNEGSKA (reference sequence). The length of the CDR3 is 15 residues. The V gene end was trimmed by 2 bases and the J gene end by 6 bases; junction bases not matched to a gene: 6. CDR3 loop: CSARPGLAGSNEQFF. CDR3 DNA: TGCAGTGCTAGACCCGGACTAGCGGGCTCCAATGAGCAGTTCTTC.

This clonotype has only a few counts. The chain is built from TRBV9 and TRBJ1-6; the match to TRBD1 covers 7 bases. This CDR3 is built from 14 residues. With V trimmed by 3 bases and J by 7 bases, 4 bases remained unmatched. Germline CDR1 and CDR2: SGDLS and YYNGEE. The CDR3 is CASSGGTENSPLHF. The CDR3 DNA reads as TGTGCCAGCAGCGGCGGGACAGAAAATTCACCCCTCCACTTT.

CDR3 in DNA: TGTGCCAGCAGTTATGTTGGAGCGGTTGGGGACTACGAGCAGTACTTC. Translated, it gives CASSYVGAVGDYEQYF. The genes are TRBV6-5 and TRBJ2-7, with D possibly TRBD2 on 5 matching bases. There are 16 residues in the CDR3. V lost 3 bases and J 3 bases, leaving 18 bases between the germline ends. CDR1 MNHEY and CDR2 SVGAGI come from the germline V gene.

V usage is TRBV20-1 and J usage is TRBJ1-2, with TRBD1 matching 9 bases. V lost 6 bases and J lost 7; bases outside the gene matches: 12. CDR3 size: 14 residues. Germline V gene data show CDR1 as DFQATT and CDR2 as SNEGSKA (reference sequence). For the CDR3, the DNA is TGCAGTGCAAAAAAGCCCGGGACAGGGTTTGGCTACACCTTC. It translates to CSAKKPGTGFGYTF.

V gene TRBV27 combines with J gene TRBJ2-3, with D possibly being TRBD1 or TRBD2 (6 bases each). Trimming left V 6 bases short and J 1 base short, with 17 bases between. In germline, CDR1 is MNHEY, CDR2 SMNVEV (reference sequence). The CDR3 is 16 amino acids. The CDR3 DNA is TGTGCCAGCAGCCCCTGGGGGGCGGGTGGCACAGATACGCAGTATTTT. Its protein product is CASSPWGAGGTDTQYF.

This chain joins TRBV24-1 and TRBJ2-3; 8 nucleotides align to TRBD1. There are 18 residues in the CDR3. The V gene end was trimmed by 4 bases and the J gene end by 2 bases; junction bases not matched to a gene: 13. CDR1 is KGHDR, CDR2 SFDVKD, per germline. CDR3 DNA sequence: TGTGCCACCAGTGACAATATATCCGAGACAGGGGTCACAGATACGCAGTATTTT. This translates into CATSDNISETGVTDTQYF.

This clonotype appeared many times. The V call is TRBV7-8, the J call TRBJ2-7, with 8 bases matching TRBD1. CDR1 and CDR2 from the germline V gene are SGHVS and FQNEAQ. With 5 bases clipped from V and 7 bases from J, the junction kept 10 bases outside the gene matches. CDR3 size: 14 residues. The CDR3: CASSPGQGLGEQYF. DNA of the CDR3: TGTGCCAGCAGCCCCGGACAGGGACTGGGGGAGCAGTACTTC.